The sequence of this T cell receptor beta chain was determined in a study of T cells in Graves' hyperthyroidism and ophthalmopathy. The overall study: Peripheral blood was acquired at first diagnosis, ahead of any therapy whatsoever.

This clonotype was picked up many times. Its antigen is unknown. Each diagnosis was grounded in clinical symptoms, serum thyroxine and TRAb, thyroid ultrasound, and orbital computed tomography. Study results and limitations: For ophthalmopathy, model prediction preceded onset by a median about six months. Blood also contained most expanded thyroid clonotypes above 0.001.

The CDR3 is made up of 16 amino acids. Trimming removed 4 bases from V and 3 bases from J; junction bases left unmatched: 10. Germline values: CDR1 LGHDT, CDR2 YNNKEL (reference sequence). Authors of the study amplified TCR beta CDR3 regions from RNA transcripts. The primer set for the first-round RT-PCR of the TCR CDR3 was HTBI. One entry per CDR3 protein results from TCRdb running MiXCR on the multiplex PCR reads. The sample has 250,000 to 300,000 distinct CDR3 sequences, around 20% seen once. The sequence derives from a man aged 45-65 years with Graves' ophthalmopathy. The V gene is TRBV3-1, the J gene TRBJ2-3; 7 bases are a match to TRBD2. What was sequenced was blood. CDR3 DNA sequence: TGTGCCAGCAGCCGTTACAGAGCGGGAACGACAGATACGCAGTATTTT. This gives the protein CASSRYRAGTTDTQYF.